A selection of T cell receptor beta chains follows, all from one sample in a study of blood T cell repertoires in COVID-19. The protocol was immunoSEQ multiplex PCR, while the TCRdb copy is restricted to in-frame clones and leaves out a portion. The table lists 68,000 or so clones, around nine tenths of them singletons. The sample was peripheral blood. The receptors come from a man aged 45-65 years with active COVID-19. Each CDR3 is given with its conserved first and last residue. A D gene is named only where the DNA matches it firmly. Only some rows state a clone size, as once, few, many or a class for expanded clones.

D,size,V,J,CDR3,DNA
TRBD1,.,TRBV28,TRBJ1-1,CASGTGTGGAGDTEAFF,TGTGCCAGCGGTACCGGGACAGGGGGCGCGGGGGACACTGAAGCTTTCTTT
.,.,TRBV7-2,TRBJ1-1,CASSLGVMNTEAFF,TGTGCCAGCAGCTTAGGCGTTATGAACACTGAAGCTTTCTTT
TRBD1,.,TRBV24-1,TRBJ2-5,CATRQTGDIEETQYF,TGTGCCACCAGGCAGACAGGGGATATAGAAGAGACCCAGTACTTC
.,.,TRBV6-2/TRBV6-3,TRBJ1-2,CASSWAYGYTF,TGTGCCAGCAGTTGGGCGTATGGCTACACCTTC
.,.,TRBV18,TRBJ2-3,CASSAADTQYF,TGTGCCAGCTCCGCAGCGGATACGCAGTATTTT
TRBD1,.,TRBV4-3,TRBJ2-7,CASSPSGTGYYEQYF,TGCGCCAGCAGCCCTTCCGGGACAGGGTACTACGAGCAGTACTTC
TRBD1,.,TRBV28,TRBJ2-7,CASSLYGQAYEQYF,TGTGCCAGCAGTTTATATGGACAGGCCTACGAGCAGTACTTC
TRBD2,.,TRBV27,TRBJ2-3,CASSDTSGLDTQYF,TGTGCCAGCAGTGATACTAGCGGGCTAGATACGCAGTATTTT
.,.,TRBV20-1,TRBJ1-2,CSASGGREYYGYTF,TGCAGTGCTAGTGGCGGCAGGGAATACTATGGCTACACCTTC
TRBD2,.,TRBV5-5,TRBJ2-1,CASSPRGTIYPYNEQFF,TGTGCCAGCAGCCCAAGAGGGACTATCTATCCCTACAATGAGCAGTTCTTC
.,once,TRBV21-1,TRBJ2-7,CASSKPTSGFRTYEQYF,TGTGCCAGCAGCAAGCCGACTAGCGGTTTTAGAACCTACGAGCAGTACTTC
.,.,TRBV7-9,TRBJ2-5,CASRTTAQETQYF,TGTGCCAGCAGGACGACAGCCCAAGAGACCCAGTACTTC
.,.,TRBV7-3,TRBJ1-3,CASSLTGGKLGNTIYF,TGTGCCAGCAGCCTTACGGGAGGGAAGTTGGGGAACACCATATATTTT
.,.,TRBV27,TRBJ2-7,CASSSAGGINEQYF,TGTGCCAGCAGTTCCGCAGGGGGGATCAACGAGCAGTACTTC
.,.,TRBV4-1,TRBJ2-7,CASSPRRAHLVHEQYF,TGCGCCAGCAGCCCGAGGAGAGCCCACCTTGTCCACGAGCAGTACTTC
.,few,TRBV21-1,TRBJ1-5,CASSKASSTSNQPQHF,TGTGCCAGCAGCAAAGCGAGTTCAACCAGCAATCAGCCCCAGCATTTT
.,.,TRBV5-6,TRBJ1-2,CASSLVYGSGYTF,TGTGCCAGCAGCTTGGTCTACGGGTCTGGCTACACCTTC
TRBD1,.,TRBV6-6,TRBJ2-3,CASRKTGGSETQYF,TGTGCCAGCAGAAAGACAGGGGGCTCGGAGACGCAGTATTTT
TRBD2,.,TRBV9,TRBJ2-5,CASSVGLAGDSAQYF,TGTGCCAGCAGCGTAGGGCTAGCGGGAGATTCGGCCCAGTACTTC
.,.,TRBV28,TRBJ1-1,CASSSGQFKAFF,TGTGCCAGCAGTTCCGGACAGTTCAAGGCTTTCTTT
.,.,TRBV6-2/TRBV6-3,TRBJ2-1,CASSLRGGFRNEQFF,TGTGCCAGCAGCCTTAGGGGGGGCTTTCGGAATGAGCAGTTCTTC
.,once,TRBV7-2,TRBJ1-1,CASSLGGTSRGTEAFF,TGTGCCAGCAGCTTAGGCGGGACTTCAAGAGGCACTGAAGCTTTCTTT
TRBD2,.,TRBV10-3,TRBJ2-1,CAIGAGANEQFF,TGTGCCATCGGAGCGGGAGCGAATGAGCAGTTCTTC
TRBD2,.,TRBV4-2,TRBJ2-5,CASSQDQDSGRARETQYF,TGTGCCAGCAGCCAAGATCAGGATAGCGGGAGGGCCCGAGAGACCCAGTACTTC
TRBD1,.,TRBV4-2,TRBJ1-5,CASSRTTGTGESRQPQHF,TGTGCCAGCAGCCGTACCACCGGGACAGGAGAGAGTAGACAGCCCCAGCATTTT
.,.,TRBV13,TRBJ1-1,CASREGVTEAFF,TGTGCCAGCAGGGAGGGTGTAACTGAAGCTTTCTTT
.,.,TRBV5-1,TRBJ1-4,CASSFRGTDNEKLFF,TGCGCCAGCAGCTTTCGCGGGACGGACAATGAAAAACTGTTTTTT
TRBD2,.,TRBV7-6,TRBJ2-7,CASSPETSGLKQYF,TGTGCCAGCAGCCCTGAGACTAGCGGCCTTAAGCAGTACTTC
TRBD1,.,TRBV7-2,TRBJ1-4,CASSWTGEHEKLFF,TGTGCCAGCAGCTGGACAGGGGAGCATGAAAAACTGTTTTTT
.,.,TRBV7-3,TRBJ2-5,CASSPGVTETQYF,TGTGCCAGCAGCCCAGGGGTCACGGAGACCCAGTACTTC
.,once,TRBV19,TRBJ1-3,CASSMAAVVSGNTIYF,TGTGCCAGTAGTATGGCGGCGGTGGTCTCTGGAAACACCATATATTTT
TRBD1,.,TRBV19,TRBJ1-5,CASSIGGQGNQPQHF,TGTGCCAGTAGTATAGGCGGACAGGGTAATCAGCCCCAGCATTTT
TRBD1,few,TRBV7-2,TRBJ1-6,CASSSQNLQGSPLHF,TGTGCCAGCAGCTCACAAAACTTACAGGGGTCACCCCTCCACTTT
TRBD1,.,TRBV6-1,TRBJ2-5,CASSEQQGAGETQYF,TGTGCCAGCAGTGAACAACAGGGGGCTGGTGAGACCCAGTACTTC
TRBD1,.,TRBV27,TRBJ2-7,CASSLSGTGGEQYF,TGTGCCAGCAGTTTAAGCGGGACAGGGGGCGAGCAGTACTTC